These 4 T cell receptor beta chains were all obtained from the same sample, sequenced in a study of sequential checkpoint blockade in melanoma. Sample treatment: randomized to nivolumab then ipilimumab (arm A) or the reverse (arm B). Repertoires were generated with immunoSEQ multiplex PCR, while TCRdb's copy carries only in-frame clones and drops some. Of several thousand clones in the sample, just under 60% were seen once. The input for sequencing was CD8+ T cells sorted from blood (inferred from file names), taken from a patient given nivolumab and ipilimumab in sequence. These receptors originate from a human donor with melanoma.

The V and J genes are TRBV28 and TRBJ2-4; 8 bases are shared with TRBD1. The CDR3 sequence is 12 residues long. Per germline, CDR1 MDHEN and CDR2 SYDVKM. The V segment lost 6 bases and the J segment 8 bases; nucleotides outside the gene matches: 3. CDR3 coding DNA: TGTGCCAGCAGCCCAGGGGGCCACATTCAGTACTTC. Encoded protein: CASSPGGHIQYF.

The rearrangement links TRBV25-1 to TRBJ1-2; D not resolved. V was cut by 4 bases and J by 4 bases, with 4 bases left in between. Germline CDR1 and CDR2: MGHDK and SYGVNS. This CDR3 region has 11 residues. CDR3: CASSGGYGYTF. CDR3 nucleotides: TGTGCCAGCAGTGGAGGCTATGGCTACACCTTC.

The chain uses TRBV4-1 and TRBJ1-5; a weak D match, TRBD1 (6 bases). This CDR3 spans 15 amino acids. From germline, CDR1 is MGHRA and CDR2 YSYEKL. Trimming removed 4 bases from V and 10 bases from J, with 20 bases in between. This CDR3 is CASSLEQGGSSPQHF. The CDR3 DNA reads as TGCGCCAGCAGCCTAGAGCAAGGGGGAAGTTCACCCCAGCATTTT.

Concerning this clone: One junction end disagrees with the germline gene, perhaps due to a read error. The V and J genes are TRBV10-2 and TRBJ2-1, with D possibly TRBD2 on 5 matching bases. The CDR3 length is 15 residues. The germline CDR1 and CDR2 sequences are WSHSY and SAAADI. The DNA of the CDR3 is TGCGCCAGCAGTGAATCGGGATCATTGCTGAATGTGCAGTTCTTC. It encodes CASSESGSLLNVQFF.